The T cell receptor (beta chain) under discussion was sequenced for a study of OX40 agonist ivuxolimab in advanced cancers. The V gene's germline CDR1 is SGDLS and CDR2 YYNGEE. This CDR3 contains 15 residues. The J segment lost 3 bases and the V segment lost 2 bases, leaving 7 bases of the junction unmatched. Clones were read by immunoSEQ multiplex PCR, and TCRdb kept only the in-frame ones, dropping some. There are 70,000 to 95,000 clones in the sample; around 90% occur only once, and less than 0.35% lies in the top ten. This specimen was CD4+ or CD8+ T cells sorted from blood, taken in a trial of the OX40 agonist ivuxolimab. The V call is TRBV9, the J call TRBJ1-1; 7 nucleotides line up with TRBD1. The TCR was taken from an adult with an advanced solid tumor such as melanoma, head and neck, liver or kidney cancer. For the CDR3, the DNA is TGTGCCAGCAGCGTCACCAGGGGGGGTGACACTGAAGCTTTCTTT. Residues: CASSVTRGGDTEAFF.